Listed below are T cell receptor beta chains from one sample, sequenced in a study of T-cell reconstitution after alpha-beta-depleted transplantation in children. Using its own MiXCR run on the PCR reads, TCRdb lists one record per CDR3 protein. Here the sample spans 490,000 or so distinct CDR3 sequences, roughly an eighth being singletons. Sequencing used PBMCs from the stem cell graft donor, obtained from the stem cell graft. The receptors were gathered from a human donor who donated a stem cell graft to a child with combined immunodeficiency. CDR3s include the opening cysteine and the closing phenylalanine or tryptophan. Each record gives: J gene, D gene, clone size, V gene, CDR3 protein, CDR3 DNA. D genes are given only for firm matches. Not all rows give a size; the values are once, few, many and, for expanded clones, a class.

>TRBJ2-3|TRBD1|few|TRBV4-3
CASSPRDSHADTQYF
TGCGCCAGCAGCCCCCGGGACAGTCATGCAGATACGCAGTATTTT
>TRBJ2-1|NA|many|TRBV12-3/TRBV12-4
CASSRTEQFF
TGTGCCAGCAGTCGAACGGAGCAGTTCTTC
>TRBJ1-2|TRBD1|few|TRBV10-3
CAISEYRGRDYGYTF
TGTGCCATCAGTGAATACAGGGGGCGCGACTATGGCTACACCTTC
>TRBJ1-5|TRBD1|few|TRBV7-2
CASSLTGGGWIQPQHF
TGTGCCAGCAGCTTGACAGGGGGTGGGTGGATACAGCCCCAGCATTTT
>TRBJ2-7|TRBD2|many|TRBV20-1
CSVPPPSGSRNEQYF
TGCAGTGTTCCCCCCCCGAGCGGGAGTCGAAACGAGCAGTACTTC
>TRBJ2-2|NA|NA|TRBV6-1
CASNQGQRNTGELFF
TGTGCCAGCAACCAAGGACAGCGCAACACCGGGGAGCTGTTTTTT
>TRBJ2-7|NA|many|TRBV12-3/TRBV12-4
CASSLVGDGEQYF
TGTGCCAGCAGTTTAGTAGGAGACGGGGAGCAGTACTTC
>TRBJ1-1|NA|few|TRBV7-9
CASSFPPLNTEAFF
TGTGCCAGCAGCTTCCCCCCCTTGAACACTGAAGCTTTCTTT
>TRBJ1-1|TRBD1|NA|TRBV7-9
CASSLPGQGPEAFF
TGTGCCAGCAGTTTACCGGGACAGGGACCTGAAGCTTTCTTT
>TRBJ2-5|TRBD1|many|TRBV11-2
CASSSGQVAETQYF
TGTGCCAGCAGCTCAGGACAGGTTGCGGAGACCCAGTACTTC
>TRBJ2-7|NA|many|TRBV6-1
CASRSPGLRNEQYF
TGTGCCAGCAGATCACCGGGTCTGAGGAACGAGCAGTACTTC
>TRBJ1-2|TRBD1|few|TRBV28
CASIRDSNYGYTF
TGTGCCAGCATTCGGGACAGTAACTATGGCTACACCTTC
>TRBJ1-2|TRBD1|many|TRBV5-5
CASSLDSAGGGYYGYTF
TGTGCCAGCAGCTTGGATTCCGCAGGGGGAGGGTACTATGGCTACACCTTC
>TRBJ2-7|TRBD1|NA|TRBV29-1
CSVEDPQGAGEQYF
TGCAGCGTTGAAGATCCACAGGGGGCGGGGGAGCAGTACTTC
>TRBJ2-5|NA|many|TRBV3-1
CASSSPTGWGKETQYF
TGTGCCAGCAGCTCCCCGACGGGGTGGGGGAAAGAGACCCAGTACTTC
>TRBJ1-2|NA|NA|TRBV12-3/TRBV12-4
CASSQGLLQGGGYTF
TGTGCCAGCAGCCAGGGACTGCTACAGGGAGGTGGCTACACCTTC
>TRBJ2-1|NA|few|TRBV6-5
CASSWSGTNEQFF
TGTGCCAGCAGTTGGAGCGGGACAAATGAGCAGTTCTTC
>TRBJ2-4|TRBD1|few|TRBV4-2
CASSPRGDSTKNIQYF
TGTGCCAGCAGCCCCCGTGGGGACAGTACCAAAAACATTCAGTACTTC
>TRBJ2-1|TRBD2|once|TRBV29-1
CSVEGTKNNEQFF
TGCAGCGTTGAGGGGACTAAGAACAATGAGCAGTTCTTC
>TRBJ2-7|NA|NA|TRBV7-9
CASSTLLASGEQYF
TGTGCCAGCAGCACACTTTTGGCTTCGGGCGAGCAGTACTTC
>TRBJ2-7|NA|NA|TRBV5-1
CASSTGHPYEQYF
TGCGCCAGCAGTACGGGACACCCATACGAGCAGTACTTC
>TRBJ2-1|NA|NA|TRBV29-1
CSVGRDYNEQFF
TGCAGCGTCGGGAGAGACTACAATGAGCAGTTCTTC
>TRBJ2-1|NA|many|TRBV18
CASSPYRVLSYNEQFF
TGTGCCAGCTCACCATACAGAGTCCTCTCCTACAATGAGCAGTTCTTC